The 23 T cell receptor beta chains presented below share a single source sample, sequenced in a study of Graves' ophthalmopathy and Graves' hyperthyroidism. Amplified material comprised TCR beta CDR3 regions derived from RNA transcripts. HTBI primers primed a first-round RT-PCR, and a second-round multiplex PCR followed. MiXCR, applied by TCRdb to the multiplex PCR reads, yields one record per CDR3 protein. The top ten hold approximately 7% of the sample, which has under 800,000 distinct CDR3 sequences, 22% seen once. Source material: peripheral blood. The receptor source for this set is a woman between 18 and 29 years old with stable Graves' hyperthyroidism. Some clones in this sample may be carry-over from other donors' samples.

Ten or more counts support this clonotype. J is TRBJ1-5 and V is TRBV27, with 9 bases fitting TRBD1. The V gene's germline CDR1 is MNHEY and CDR2 SMNVEV (reference sequence). The CDR3 runs 17 residues. J gave up 0 bases and V 5 bases, and 8 bases lay outside the gene matches. DNA for the CDR3: TGTGCCAGCAGTCCCCTGACAGGGGGGTATAGCAATCAGCCCCAGCATTTT. This sequence encodes CASSPLTGGYSNQPQHF.

This clonotype was counted many times. The rearrangement uses TRBV7-9 and TRBJ2-7; maybe TRBD1 (5 bases). This CDR3 comprises 13 residues. V was cut by 2 bases and J by 5 bases, with 10 bases left in between. Germline V gives CDR1 SEHNR, CDR2 FQNEAQ (reference sequence). CDR3 protein: CASSLQGLNEQYF. The CDR3 region has the DNA TGTGCCAGCAGCTTACAGGGTTTGAACGAGCAGTACTTC. Full variable domain (rest looked up from reference TRBV7-9 and TRBJ2-7): DTGVSQNPRHKITKRGQNVTFRCDPISEHNRLYWYRQTLGQGPEFLTYFQNEAQLEKSRLLSDRFSAERPKGSFSTLEIQRTEQGDSAMYLCASSLQGLNEQYFGPGTRLTVT.

This clonotype was picked up many times. The chain is built from TRBV20-1 and TRBJ1-3, with D possibly being TRBD1 (5 bases). Trimming pared 6 bases from V and 0 bases from J, leaving 9 bases between. This CDR3 is 13 amino acids long. Germline V lookup: CDR1 DFQATT, CDR2 SNEGSKA (reference sequence). In nucleotides, the CDR3 is TGCAGTGCCACCAGGGCCTCTGGAAACACCATATATTTT. It is translated as CSATRASGNTIYF.

This clonotype was seen only a few times. The V call is TRBV11-2, the J call TRBJ2-2; D not certain. This CDR3 is built from 14 residues. Trimming left V 1 base short and J 3 bases short, with 6 bases between. Germline V lookup: CDR1 SGHAT, CDR2 FQNNGV. CDR3 in amino acids: CASSLGAHTGELFF. The CDR3 DNA reads TGTGCCAGCAGCTTAGGGGCCCACACCGGGGAGCTGTTTTTT.

This clonotype has ten or more counts. The chain combines TRBV12-3 or TRBV12-4 with TRBJ2-5; D call uncertain. V gave up 7 bases and J gave up 1 base, with 16 bases separating them. The CDR3 extends over 15 amino acids. The CDR3 DNA follows: TGTGCCAGCACTCTTGGGCGAGGAGTCCAAGAGACCCAGTACTTC. Residues: CASTLGRGVQETQYF.

This clonotype was observed at least ten times. The chain combines TRBV12-3 or TRBV12-4 with TRBJ2-2; D not resolved. The CDR3 has 11 amino acids. Trimming shortened V by 8 bases and J by 5 bases, and 6 bases separated the two germline ends. CDR3 coding DNA: TGTGCCAGCGAGTGGACCGGGGAGCTGTTTTTT. It yields the protein CASEWTGELFF.

V and J are TRBV6-5 and TRBJ2-7; maybe TRBD2 (5 bases). CDR1 MNHEY and CDR2 SVGAGI come from the germline V gene. CDR3 size: 15 residues. V was cut by 0 bases and J by 1 base, with 10 bases left in between. CDR3 loop: CASSYSVGASYEQYF. CDR3 DNA sequence: TGTGCCAGCAGTTACTCAGTGGGAGCGTCCTACGAGCAGTACTTC.

This chain uses TRBV6-1 with TRBJ1-1, with a possible D match to TRBD1 (5 bases). V was cut by 6 bases and J by 1 base, with 15 bases left in between. The CDR3 is made up of 15 amino acids. Per the germline V gene, CDR1 is MNHNS and CDR2 is SASEGT. CDR3 sequence: CASSGRGVRNTEAFF. CDR3 DNA: TGTGCCAGCAGCGGCAGAGGGGTACGGAACACTGAAGCTTTCTTT.

CDR3 loop: CASRLRDTSYEQYF. The CDR3 region has the DNA TGTGCCAGCAGACTCAGGGACACGTCCTACGAGCAGTACTTC. The chain joins TRBV6-1 to TRBJ2-7, with D possibly TRBD1 on 6 matching bases. V was pared by 6 bases and J by 1 base, with 13 bases between. Germline CDR1 MNHNS, CDR2 SASEGT. The CDR3 covers 14 residues.

A few counts support this clonotype. The chain combines TRBV3-1 with TRBJ1-3, with D tentatively TRBD1 (6 bases). The CDR3 runs 15 residues. Germline CDR1 LGHDT, CDR2 YNNKEL (reference sequence). V shed 3 bases and J shed 5 bases, with 14 bases lying between them. For the CDR3, the DNA is TGTGCCAGCAGCCAGGGGGACGGGGGCAGAAACACCATATATTTT. It is translated as CASSQGDGGRNTIYF.

This clonotype occurred a few times. The chain recombines TRBV30 with TRBJ2-4, with D maybe TRBD1 (5 bases). V lost 5 bases and J 0 bases, leaving 8 bases between the germline ends. Germline CDR1 is GTSNPN and CDR2 is SVGIG (reference sequence). CDR3 length: 13 amino acids. CDR3 sequence: CAWGHLAKNIQYF. CDR3 coding DNA: TGTGCCTGGGGACACTTAGCCAAAAACATTCAGTACTTC.

This clonotype has at least ten counts. V and J are TRBV6-1 and TRBJ1-2; D gene unclear. Germline CDR1 is MNHNS and CDR2 is SASEGT. Deletions cut 7 bases from V and 0 bases from J, with 12 bases between. The CDR3 length is 14 residues. The CDR3 coding sequence is TGTGCCAGCATGGAGGTACCGCCTAACTATGGCTACACCTTC. It encodes CASMEVPPNYGYTF.

This clonotype has only a few counts. The rearrangement uses TRBV7-8 and TRBJ2-7; 10 nucleotides line up with TRBD1. V shed 3 bases and J 6 bases; nucleotides not matched to a gene: 11. There are 16 residues in the CDR3. Germline lookup yields CDR1 SGHVS and CDR2 FQNEAQ. CDR3 sequence (DNA): TGTGCCAGCAGCTTCGACCCGGGACAGGGGTTTCCCGAGCAGTACTTC. It translates to CASSFDPGQGFPEQYF.

This clonotype has only a few counts. The chain couples TRBV20-1 to TRBJ1-6; 7 nucleotides agree with TRBD1. Losses at the gene ends were 2 bases for V and 6 bases for J; bases not matched to a gene: 7. Germline-derived CDR1 and CDR2 are DFQATT and SNEGSKA (reference sequence). The CDR3 consists of 15 residues. CDR3 bases: TGCAGTGCTAGAAGGGGGGACAGCCTTAATTCACCCCTCCACTTT. It translates to CSARRGDSLNSPLHF.

This clonotype showed up many times. This sequence joins TRBV6-1 and TRBJ2-7; the D gene is possibly TRBD2 (7 bases). This CDR3 contains 14 residues. Per germline, CDR1 MNHNS and CDR2 SASEGT. The V end was cut by 4 bases, the J end by 2 bases, with 12 bases between. The CDR3 sequence: CASSVRGATYEQYF. CDR3 DNA: TGTGCCAGCAGTGTCCGGGGGGCCACCTACGAGCAGTACTTC.

This clonotype was picked up a small number of times. The CDR3 region has the DNA TGTGCCAGCAGTTTAGCGGGAACACTACAAATGGCCCAGTACTTC. Protein: CASSLAGTLQMAQYF. V gene TRBV12-3 or TRBV12-4 combines with J gene TRBJ2-5, with unresolved D. V shed 0 bases and J shed 9 bases, with 17 bases lying between them. The CDR3 consists of 15 residues.

This clonotype was seen more than once but under ten times. The V call is TRBV5-1, the J call TRBJ2-7; 9 bases are a match to TRBD1. Germline V gene sequence: CDR1 SGHRS, CDR2 YFSETQ. The CDR3 consists of 13 residues. V was pared by 5 bases and J by 5 bases, with 5 bases of the junction left unmatched. In DNA, the CDR3 is TGCGCCAGCAGAGGGACAGGGAACCACGAGCAGTACTTC. Its protein product is CASRGTGNHEQYF.

This clonotype was picked up many times. V and J are TRBV15 and TRBJ2-5; 12 nucleotides match TRBD2. The CDR3 has 16 amino acids. Germline-derived CDR1 and CDR2 are LNHNV and YYDKDF (reference sequence). V gave up 0 bases and J gave up 2 bases; unmatched junction bases: 1. The CDR3 region has the DNA TGTGCCACCAGCAGAGACCTAGCGGGAGGGCAAGAGACCCAGTACTTC. It encodes CATSRDLAGGQETQYF.

The chain joins TRBV11-1 to TRBJ1-1; TRBD1 is a possible D gene (5 bases). The CDR3 is 16 residues long. Trimming stripped 5 bases from V and 4 bases from J, with 20 bases between. Germline V gives CDR1 SGHAT, CDR2 FQDESV (reference sequence). CDR3 protein: CASSPISGARATEAFF. The CDR3 region has the DNA TGTGCCAGCAGCCCCATCTCCGGGGCCCGAGCCACTGAAGCTTTCTTT.

In its sample, this clonotype was seen many times. V is TRBV18 and J is TRBJ1-2; maybe TRBD1 (5 bases). Trimming pared 8 bases from V and 8 bases from J, leaving 18 bases between. CDR1 is KGHSH and CDR2 is LQKENI in the germline V gene. There are 13 residues in the CDR3. The CDR3 nucleotides read TGTGCCAGCAGTCCACCGGGGACCTACGGCTACACCTTC. It translates to CASSPPGTYGYTF. The full variable domain, rest sourced from reference TRBV18 and TRBJ1-2, is NAGVMQNPRHLVRRRGQEARLRCSPMKGHSHVYWYRQLPEEGLKFMVYLQKENIIDESGMPKERFSAEFPKEGPSILRIQQVVRGDSAAYFCASSPPGTYGYTFGSGTRLTVV.

The sample holds many counts of this clonotype. The gene calls are TRBV6-2 or TRBV6-3 and TRBJ2-7; D may be TRBD2 (5 bases). V dropped 4 bases and J dropped 3 bases, with 13 bases sitting between them. This CDR3 has 14 residues. CDR1 and CDR2 (germline): MNHEY, SVGEGT. This chain's CDR3 is CASSSPRGLYEQYF. The CDR3 DNA reads as TGTGCCAGCAGTTCCCCCCGAGGGCTCTACGAGCAGTACTTC.

Many counts were recorded for this clonotype. This chain uses TRBV12-3 or TRBV12-4 with TRBJ2-2, with 8 bases that match TRBD1. V was clipped by 5 bases and J by 4 bases; unmatched bases: 9. The CDR3 is 16 amino acids. For the CDR3, the DNA is TGTGCCAGCAGTCGACAGGGGCCCTGGGGCACCGGGGAGCTGTTTTTT. It encodes CASSRQGPWGTGELFF.

This clonotype was picked up many times. The gene calls are TRBV6-2 or TRBV6-3 and TRBJ2-7; TRBD1 agrees at 9 bases. The germline gives CDR1 MNHEY, CDR2 SVGEGT. There are 15 residues in the CDR3. With V trimmed by 2 bases and J by 4 bases, 6 bases remained unmatched. The DNA of the CDR3 is TGTGCCAGCAGTTACAGTTGGGGGACAGGGTACGAGCAGTACTTC. It encodes CASSYSWGTGYEQYF.